Below, one TCR beta chain is given with its context. Its antigen is unidentified. This sample is part of a study of Ad26.COV2.S vaccination and SARS-CoV-2 variants. Assay used: immunoSEQ multiplex PCR; TCRdb lists only in-frame clones, some missing. The repertoire holds about 400,000 clones, with about 90% as singletons. Treatment described: around 19 received Ad26.COV2.S at low or high dose, single or two shots; 5 received placebo; per-sample allocation not given. Samples analyzed were those drawn on day 63 after the first vaccine or placebo injection. An Ad26 vector carrying the Wuhan-strain SARS-CoV-2 spike served as the vaccine. Study-level points and caveats: From the TCR breadth and depth analyses, total T cell responses may have been underestimated. After vaccination, substantial breadth of spike-specific CD8+ and CD4+ responses was reported. Participants given vaccine showed non-spike TCR breadth similar to that of placebo recipients.

The input for sequencing was peripheral blood, taken in a trial of Ad26.COV2.S vaccine versus placebo. The source is a person aged 18-65 years who received the Ad26.COV2.S COVID-19 vaccine or a placebo.

The CDR3 region is CASGLRTKQYSNEKLFF. CDR3 DNA: TGTGCTAGTGGTTTACGAACGAAACAGTATAGTAATGAAAAACTGTTTTTT. The J gene is TRBJ1-4, the V gene TRBV12-5, with D hard to call. Germline assignment: CDR1 LGHNT and CDR2 FRNRAP. Trimming cost V 3 bases and J 4 bases, with 18 bases left between them. CDR3 length: 17 residues. Using reference TRBV12-5 and TRBJ1-4 for the parts outside the CDR3, the full variable domain is DARVTQTPRHKVTEMGQEVTMRCQPILGHNTVFWYRQTMMQGLELLAYFRNRAPLDDSGMPKDRFSAEMPDATLATLKIQPSEPRDSAVYFCASGLRTKQYSNEKLFFGSGTQLSVL.